The clone carrying this T cell receptor beta chain was counted many times. The antigen remains undetermined. This sample was included in a study of neurological immune-mediated disorders. Study results and limitations: None of the features examined (clinical or MRI) was associated with the multiple sclerosis repertoire cluster.

Each CDR3 protein is one row after TCRdb ran MiXCR on the 5' RACE reads. The table lists 50,000 to 80,000 distinct CDR3 sequences, 3% to 3.5% of them singletons, with around 3.7% in the top ten. This TCR came from a man aged 35 to 55 with multiple sclerosis. The specimen was PBMCs.

The CDR3 here is CASSPQGGAGELFF. Written as DNA, the CDR3 is TGTGCCAGCAGTCCCCAGGGAGGAGCCGGGGAGCTGTTTTTT. The chain is built from TRBV4-2 and TRBJ2-2; the D gene is possibly TRBD2 (6 bases). The CDR3 runs to 14 residues. Germline assignment: CDR1 LGHNA and CDR2 YNFKEQ. With 6 bases removed from V and 6 bases from J, the gap between germline ends came to 14 bases.